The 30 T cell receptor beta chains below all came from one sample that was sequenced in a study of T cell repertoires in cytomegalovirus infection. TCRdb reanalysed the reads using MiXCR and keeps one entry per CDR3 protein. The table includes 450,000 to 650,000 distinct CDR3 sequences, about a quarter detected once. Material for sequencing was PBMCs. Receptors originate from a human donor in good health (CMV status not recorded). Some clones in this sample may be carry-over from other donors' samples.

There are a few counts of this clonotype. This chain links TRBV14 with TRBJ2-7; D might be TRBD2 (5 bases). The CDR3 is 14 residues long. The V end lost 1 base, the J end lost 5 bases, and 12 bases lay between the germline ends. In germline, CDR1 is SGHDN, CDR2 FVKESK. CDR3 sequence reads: CASSQALGSDEQYF. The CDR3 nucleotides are TGTGCCAGCAGCCAAGCCTTAGGTAGCGACGAGCAGTACTTC.

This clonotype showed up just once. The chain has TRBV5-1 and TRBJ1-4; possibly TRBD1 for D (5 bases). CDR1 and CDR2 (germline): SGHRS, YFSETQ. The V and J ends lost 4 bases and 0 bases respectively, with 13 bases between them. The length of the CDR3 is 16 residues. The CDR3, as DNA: TGCGCCAGCAGCCCTGGCGACAGCGCAACTAATGAAAAACTGTTTTTT. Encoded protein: CASSPGDSATNEKLFF.

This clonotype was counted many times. The DNA for the CDR3 is TGTGCCAGCAGTCTCCTAGCGGGAGCCCTCCCAGATACGCAGTATTTT. Translating it yields CASSLLAGALPDTQYF. J is TRBJ2-3 and V is TRBV6-2 or TRBV6-3; TRBD2 matches at 10 bases. Germline assignment: CDR1 MNHEY and CDR2 SVGEGT. CDR3 size: 16 residues. V was pared by 5 bases and J by 4 bases, with 9 bases of the junction left unmatched.

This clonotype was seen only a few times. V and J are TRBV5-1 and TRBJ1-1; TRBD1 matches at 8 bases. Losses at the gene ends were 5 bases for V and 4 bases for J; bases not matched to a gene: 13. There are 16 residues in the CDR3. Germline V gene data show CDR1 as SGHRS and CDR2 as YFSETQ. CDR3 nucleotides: TGCGCCAGCAGGCAGTGGACAGGGATCAGCGGCACTGAAGCTTTCTTT. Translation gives CASRQWTGISGTEAFF.

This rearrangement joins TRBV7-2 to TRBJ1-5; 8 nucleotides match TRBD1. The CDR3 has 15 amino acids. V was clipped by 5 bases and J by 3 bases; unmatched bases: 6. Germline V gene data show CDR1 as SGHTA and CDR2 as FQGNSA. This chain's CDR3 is CASSRGQGYNQPQHF. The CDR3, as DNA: TGTGCCAGCAGCCGAGGACAGGGCTACAATCAGCCCCAGCATTTT. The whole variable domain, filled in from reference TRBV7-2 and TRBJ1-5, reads GAGVSQSPSNKVTEKGKDVELRCDPISGHTALYWYRQSLGQGLEFLIYFQGNSAPDKSGLPSDRFSAERTGGSVSTLTIQRTQQEDSAVYLCASSRGQGYNQPQHFGDGTRLSIL.

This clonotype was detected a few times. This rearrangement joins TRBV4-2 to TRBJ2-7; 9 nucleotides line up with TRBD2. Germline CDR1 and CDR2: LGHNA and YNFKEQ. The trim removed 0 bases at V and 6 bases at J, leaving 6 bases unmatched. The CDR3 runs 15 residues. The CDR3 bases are TGTGCCAGCAGCCAAGATCTCGCGGGAGGGCTCGAGCAGTACTTC. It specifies CASSQDLAGGLEQYF.

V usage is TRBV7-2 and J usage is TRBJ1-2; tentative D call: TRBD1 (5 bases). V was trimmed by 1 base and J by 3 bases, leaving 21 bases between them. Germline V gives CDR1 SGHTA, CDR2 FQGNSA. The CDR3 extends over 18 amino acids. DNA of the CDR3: TGTGCCAGCAGCTTAGTATCAGGTAGGACGTCGGGGGACTATGGCTACACCTTC. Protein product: CASSLVSGRTSGDYGYTF.

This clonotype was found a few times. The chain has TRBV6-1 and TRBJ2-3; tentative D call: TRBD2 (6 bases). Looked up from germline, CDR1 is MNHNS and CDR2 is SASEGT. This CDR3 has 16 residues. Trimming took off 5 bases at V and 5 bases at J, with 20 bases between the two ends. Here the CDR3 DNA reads TGTGCCAGCAGTCCCCTCGAAACGGGAGCGATAGATACGCAGTATTTT. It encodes CASSPLETGAIDTQYF.

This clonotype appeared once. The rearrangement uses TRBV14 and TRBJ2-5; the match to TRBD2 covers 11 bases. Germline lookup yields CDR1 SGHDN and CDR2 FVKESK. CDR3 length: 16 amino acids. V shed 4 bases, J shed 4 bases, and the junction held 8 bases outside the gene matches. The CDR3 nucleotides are TGTGCCAGCAGCCCAGGTGATAGCGGGAGGGTAGAGACCCAGTACTTC. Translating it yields CASSPGDSGRVETQYF.

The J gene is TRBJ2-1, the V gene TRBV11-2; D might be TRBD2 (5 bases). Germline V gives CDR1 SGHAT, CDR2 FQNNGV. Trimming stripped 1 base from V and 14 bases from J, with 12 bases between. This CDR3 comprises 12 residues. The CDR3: CASSLGERIEFF. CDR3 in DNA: TGTGCCAGCAGCTTAGGGGAGCGAATAGAGTTCTTC.

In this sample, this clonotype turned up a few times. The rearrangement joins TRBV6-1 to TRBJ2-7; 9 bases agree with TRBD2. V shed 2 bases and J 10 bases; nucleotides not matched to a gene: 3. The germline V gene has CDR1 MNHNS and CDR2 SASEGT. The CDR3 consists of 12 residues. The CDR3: CASSELAGIQYV. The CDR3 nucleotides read TGTGCCAGCAGTGAACTAGCGGGGATCCAGTACGTC.

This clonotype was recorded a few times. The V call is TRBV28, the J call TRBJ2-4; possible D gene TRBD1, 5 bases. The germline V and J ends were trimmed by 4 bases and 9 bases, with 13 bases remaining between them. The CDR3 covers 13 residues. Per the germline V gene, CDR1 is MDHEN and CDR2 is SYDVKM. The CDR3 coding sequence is TGTGCCAGCAGTTGGCAGGGTGACGGCATTCAGTACTTC. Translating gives CASSWQGDGIQYF.

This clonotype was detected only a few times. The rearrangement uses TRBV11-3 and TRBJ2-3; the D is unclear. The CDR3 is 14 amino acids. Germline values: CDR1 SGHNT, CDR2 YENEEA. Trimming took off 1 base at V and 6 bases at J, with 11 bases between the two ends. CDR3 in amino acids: CASSLGRQEDTQYF. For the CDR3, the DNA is TGTGCCAGCAGCTTAGGTCGGCAAGAGGATACGCAGTATTTT. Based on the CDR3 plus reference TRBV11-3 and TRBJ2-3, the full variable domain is EAGVVQSPRYKIIEKKQPVAFWCNPISGHNTLYWYLQNLGQGPELLIRYENEEAVDDSQLPKDRFSAERLKGVDSTLKIQPAELGDSAVYLCASSLGRQEDTQYFGPGTRLTVL.

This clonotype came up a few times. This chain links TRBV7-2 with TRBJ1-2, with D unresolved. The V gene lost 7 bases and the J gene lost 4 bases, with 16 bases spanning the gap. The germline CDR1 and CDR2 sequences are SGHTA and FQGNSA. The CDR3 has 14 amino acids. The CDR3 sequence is CASTRGDRGYGYTF. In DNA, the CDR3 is TGTGCCAGCACCCGGGGAGACCGTGGCTATGGCTACACCTTC.

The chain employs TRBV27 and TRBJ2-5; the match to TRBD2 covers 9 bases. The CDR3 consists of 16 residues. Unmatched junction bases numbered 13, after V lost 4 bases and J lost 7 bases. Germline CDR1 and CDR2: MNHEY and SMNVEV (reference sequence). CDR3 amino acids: CASSSSMAGGIVTQYF. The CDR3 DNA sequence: TGTGCCAGCAGTTCCTCAATGGCGGGAGGGATTGTGACCCAGTACTTC.

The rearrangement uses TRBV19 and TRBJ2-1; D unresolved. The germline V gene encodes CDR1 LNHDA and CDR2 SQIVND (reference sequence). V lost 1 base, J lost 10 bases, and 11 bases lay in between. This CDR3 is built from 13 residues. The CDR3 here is CASSIGAQWEQFF. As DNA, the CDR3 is TGTGCCAGTAGTATAGGGGCGCAGTGGGAGCAGTTCTTC.

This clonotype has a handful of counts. Here the CDR3 reads CASSDTHSYEQYV. The DNA of the CDR3 is TGTGCCAGCAGCGACACGCATTCCTACGAGCAGTACGTC. The chain uses TRBV6-2 or TRBV6-3 and TRBJ2-7; D is unclear. The CDR3 is 13 residues long. Trimming stripped 6 bases from V and 1 base from J, with 10 bases between. Germline assignment: CDR1 MNHEY and CDR2 SVGEGT.

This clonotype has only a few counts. The CDR3 is CASSARQSGGTEAFF. CDR3 in DNA: TGTGCCAGCAGCGCAAGACAGTCAGGGGGCACTGAAGCTTTCTTT. The chain links TRBV11-2 to TRBJ1-1; TRBD1 matches 7 bases. Trimming removed 5 bases from V and 4 bases from J; junction bases left unmatched: 10. This CDR3 has 15 amino acids. The germline CDR1 and CDR2 sequences are SGHAT and FQNNGV.

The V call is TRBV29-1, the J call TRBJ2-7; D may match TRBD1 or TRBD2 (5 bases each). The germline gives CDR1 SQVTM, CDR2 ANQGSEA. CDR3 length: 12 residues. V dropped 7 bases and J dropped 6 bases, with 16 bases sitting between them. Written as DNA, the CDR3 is TGCAGCGCCGCCGGGACGCTCGGCGAGCAGTACTTC. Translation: CSAAGTLGEQYF.

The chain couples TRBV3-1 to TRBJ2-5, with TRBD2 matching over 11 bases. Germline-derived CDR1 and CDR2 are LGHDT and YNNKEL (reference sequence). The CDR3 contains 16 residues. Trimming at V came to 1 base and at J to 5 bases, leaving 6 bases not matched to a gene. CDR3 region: CASSQVGASGRETQYF. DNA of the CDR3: TGTGCCAGCAGCCAAGTCGGAGCTAGCGGGAGGGAGACCCAGTACTTC.

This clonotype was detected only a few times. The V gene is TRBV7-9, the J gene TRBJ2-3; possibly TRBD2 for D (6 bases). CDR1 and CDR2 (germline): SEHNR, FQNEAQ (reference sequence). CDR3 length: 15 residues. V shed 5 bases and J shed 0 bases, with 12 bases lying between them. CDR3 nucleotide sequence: TGTGCCAGCAGCCCTACCGGGACTAGCACAGATACGCAGTATTTT. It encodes CASSPTGTSTDTQYF.

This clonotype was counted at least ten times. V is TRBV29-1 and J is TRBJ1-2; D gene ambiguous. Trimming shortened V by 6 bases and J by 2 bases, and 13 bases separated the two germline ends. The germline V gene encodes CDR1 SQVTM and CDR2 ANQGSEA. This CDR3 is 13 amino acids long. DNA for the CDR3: TGCAGCGTCGCCGGAACAGTGAACTATGGCTACACCTTC. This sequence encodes CSVAGTVNYGYTF.

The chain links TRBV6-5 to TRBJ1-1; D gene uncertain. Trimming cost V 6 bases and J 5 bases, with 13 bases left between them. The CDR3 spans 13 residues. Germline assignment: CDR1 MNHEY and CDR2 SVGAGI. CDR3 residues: CASSPTRWTEAFF. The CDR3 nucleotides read TGTGCCAGCAGCCCCACCCGTTGGACTGAAGCTTTCTTT.

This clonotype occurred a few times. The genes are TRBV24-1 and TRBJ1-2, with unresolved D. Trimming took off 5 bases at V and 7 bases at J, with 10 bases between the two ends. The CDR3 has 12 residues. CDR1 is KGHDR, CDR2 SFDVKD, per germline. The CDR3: CATSGGIGGYTF. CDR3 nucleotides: TGTGCCACCAGTGGCGGTATTGGTGGCTACACCTTC.

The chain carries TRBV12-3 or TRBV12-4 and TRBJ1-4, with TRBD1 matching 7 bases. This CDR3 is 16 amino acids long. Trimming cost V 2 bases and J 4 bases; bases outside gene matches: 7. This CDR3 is CASSLLRQGGNEKLFF. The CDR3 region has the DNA TGTGCCAGCAGTTTATTGAGACAGGGTGGTAATGAAAAACTGTTTTTT.

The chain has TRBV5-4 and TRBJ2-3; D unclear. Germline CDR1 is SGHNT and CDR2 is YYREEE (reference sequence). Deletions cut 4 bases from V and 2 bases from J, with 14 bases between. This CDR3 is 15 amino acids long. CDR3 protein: CASSQDPSSTDTQYF. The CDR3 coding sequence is TGTGCCAGCAGCCAGGACCCCTCCTCCACAGATACGCAGTATTTT. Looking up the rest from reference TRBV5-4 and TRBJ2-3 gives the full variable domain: ETGVTQSPTHLIKTRGQQVTLRCSSQSGHNTVSWYQQALGQGPQFIFQYYREEENGRGNFPPRFSGLQFPNYSSELNVNALELDDSALYLCASSQDPSSTDTQYFGPGTRLTVL.

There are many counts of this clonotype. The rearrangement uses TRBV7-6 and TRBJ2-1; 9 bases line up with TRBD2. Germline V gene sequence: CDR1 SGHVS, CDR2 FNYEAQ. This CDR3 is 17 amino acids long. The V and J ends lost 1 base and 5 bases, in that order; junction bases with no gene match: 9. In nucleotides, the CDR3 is TGTGCCAGCAGCTTAGTTTGGGCGGGAGGGCCCGACAATGAGCAGTTCTTC. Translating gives CASSLVWAGGPDNEQFF.

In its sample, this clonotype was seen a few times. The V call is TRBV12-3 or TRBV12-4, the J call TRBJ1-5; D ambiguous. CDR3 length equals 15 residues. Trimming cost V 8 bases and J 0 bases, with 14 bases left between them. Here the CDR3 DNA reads TGTGCCAGCCGCTACGAATGGGGTAGCAATCAGCCCCAGCATTTT. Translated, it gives CASRYEWGSNQPQHF.

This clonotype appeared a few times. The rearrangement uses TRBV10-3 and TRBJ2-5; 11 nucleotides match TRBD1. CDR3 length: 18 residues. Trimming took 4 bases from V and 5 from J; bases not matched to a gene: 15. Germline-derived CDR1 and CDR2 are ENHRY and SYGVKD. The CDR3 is CAISAYSGTGGILETQYF. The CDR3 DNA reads TGTGCCATCAGTGCCTACTCCGGGACAGGGGGGATCCTGGAGACCCAGTACTTC.

The CDR3 region has the DNA TGTGCCAGCAGCCTCGGGACACTATCCCTGGGGGCCCTCCACTTT. Residues: CASSLGTLSLGALHF. The chain recombines TRBV7-2 with TRBJ1-6; a weak D match, TRBD1 (6 bases). This CDR3 spans 15 amino acids. CDR1 is SGHTA, CDR2 FQGNSA, per germline. V lost 5 bases, J lost 14 bases, and 22 bases lay in between.